The present T cell receptor (beta chain) was sequenced within a study of cytomegalovirus exposure and HLA in healthy donors. Overall study findings and caveats: The classifier was said to identify cytomegalovirus status with high specificity and sensitivity. There were several of the most significant clusters that appeared linked to common viral pathogens in a later analysis.

Donors had nominal health at sampling but likely had unrecorded immune exposures. Concerning this clone itself: No antigen is known for it.

PCR was performed using 60 Vbeta and 13 Jbeta primers. Only in-frame clones appear in the TCRdb table, and some are missing; sequencing was by immunoSEQ multiplex PCR. The sample carries over 150,000 clones, around four fifths recorded once. CDR1 is SGHRS, CDR2 YFSETQ, per germline. The CDR3 is made up of 15 amino acids. J was trimmed by 6 bases and V by 0 bases; bases with no gene match: 4. J is TRBJ2-1 and V is TRBV5-1; 9 bases line up with TRBD2. The receptor was derived from a woman in her forties or fifties in good health and CMV-seronegative. The source material was PBMCs. The CDR3 nucleotides read TGCGCCAGCAGCTTGGAGGCTAGCGGGGTCAATGAGCAGTTCTTC. It is translated as CASSLEASGVNEQFF. Drawing the rest from reference TRBV5-1 and TRBJ2-1, the complete variable domain is KAGVTQTPRYLIKTRGQQVTLSCSPISGHRSVSWYQQTPGQGLQFLFEYFSETQRNKGNFPGRFSGRQFSNSRSEMNVSTLELGDSALYLCASSLEASGVNEQFFGPGTRLTVL.